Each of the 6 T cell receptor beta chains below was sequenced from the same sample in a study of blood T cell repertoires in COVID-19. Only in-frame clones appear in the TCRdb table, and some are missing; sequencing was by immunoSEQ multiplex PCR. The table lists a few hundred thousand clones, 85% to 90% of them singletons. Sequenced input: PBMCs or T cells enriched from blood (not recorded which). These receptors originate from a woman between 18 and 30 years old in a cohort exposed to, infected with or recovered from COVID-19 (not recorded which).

CDR3 sequence: CASSFTGFANTGELFF. DNA of the CDR3: TGCGCCAGCAGCTTCACAGGGTTCGCGAACACCGGGGAGCTGTTTTTT. The gene calls are TRBV5-1 and TRBJ2-2; D is perhaps TRBD1 (6 bases). The CDR3 sequence is 16 residues long. Germline V gives CDR1 SGHRS, CDR2 YFSETQ. Trimming took 2 bases from V and 0 from J, leaving 11 bases between them. Complete variable domain (other parts from reference TRBV5-1 and TRBJ2-2): KAGVTQTPRYLIKTRGQQVTLSCSPISGHRSVSWYQQTPGQGLQFLFEYFSETQRNKGNFPGRFSGRQFSNSRSEMNVSTLELGDSALYLCASSFTGFANTGELFFGEGSRLTVL.

CDR3 sequence: CATSDQGSYEQYF. The CDR3, as DNA: TGTGCCACCAGTGACCAGGGTTCCTACGAGCAGTACTTC. The V gene is TRBV24-1, the J gene TRBJ2-7; D perhaps matches TRBD1 (5 bases). CDR1 is KGHDR, CDR2 SFDVKD, per germline. The ends were cut back, 4 bases at V and 1 base at J, with 7 bases in the middle. This CDR3 contains 13 residues.

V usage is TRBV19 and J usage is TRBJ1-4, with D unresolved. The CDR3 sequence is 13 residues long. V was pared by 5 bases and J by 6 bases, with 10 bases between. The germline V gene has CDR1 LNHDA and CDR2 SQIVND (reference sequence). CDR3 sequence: CASSSMADEKLFF. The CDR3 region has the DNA TGTGCCAGTAGTTCGATGGCAGATGAAAAACTGTTTTTT.

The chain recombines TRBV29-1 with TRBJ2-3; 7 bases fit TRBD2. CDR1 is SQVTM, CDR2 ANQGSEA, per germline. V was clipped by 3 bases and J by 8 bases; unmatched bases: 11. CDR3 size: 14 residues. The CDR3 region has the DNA TGCAGCGTTGACCCCAGCGGGGCAACGGGTACGCAGTATTTT. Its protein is CSVDPSGATGTQYF.

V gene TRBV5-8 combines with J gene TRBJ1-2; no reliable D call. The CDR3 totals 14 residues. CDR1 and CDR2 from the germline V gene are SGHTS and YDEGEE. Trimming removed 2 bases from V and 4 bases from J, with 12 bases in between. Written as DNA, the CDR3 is TGTGCCAGCAGCTTCGGGGAGGGAAGCTATGGCTACACCTTC. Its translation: CASSFGEGSYGYTF.

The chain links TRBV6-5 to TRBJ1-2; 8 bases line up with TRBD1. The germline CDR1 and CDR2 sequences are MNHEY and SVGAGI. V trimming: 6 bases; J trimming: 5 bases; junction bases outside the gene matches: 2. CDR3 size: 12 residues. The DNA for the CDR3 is TGTGCCAGCAGACGACAGGGGTATGGCTACACCTTC. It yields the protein CASRRQGYGYTF.